This T cell receptor (beta chain) originates from a study of blood T cell repertoires in COVID-19. With regard to this clone: Other DNA sequences in the same sample also yield this CDR3.

Trimming cost V 2 bases and J 0 bases, with 8 bases left between them. CDR3 length: 14 residues. CDR1 SGHTA and CDR2 FQGNSA come from the germline V gene. In the study's own analysis: Using reference gene primer amplification, nucleated cell counts were estimated. The table came from immunoSEQ multiplex PCR; TCRdb's copy has only in-frame clones and leaves some out. V, J and clone size reflect that table, while D and trimming were determined from the DNA. The sample records 350,000 to 550,000 clones, 70% to 90% being singletons. The sequenced sample was PBMCs or T cells enriched from blood (not recorded which). The TCR sequence derives from a young woman with acute COVID-19. The chain uses TRBV7-2 and TRBJ2-7; D is ambiguous. CDR3 sequence (DNA): TGTGCCAGCAGCTTATCTGGCGGCTCCTACGAGCAGTACTTC. It is translated as CASSLSGGSYEQYF.